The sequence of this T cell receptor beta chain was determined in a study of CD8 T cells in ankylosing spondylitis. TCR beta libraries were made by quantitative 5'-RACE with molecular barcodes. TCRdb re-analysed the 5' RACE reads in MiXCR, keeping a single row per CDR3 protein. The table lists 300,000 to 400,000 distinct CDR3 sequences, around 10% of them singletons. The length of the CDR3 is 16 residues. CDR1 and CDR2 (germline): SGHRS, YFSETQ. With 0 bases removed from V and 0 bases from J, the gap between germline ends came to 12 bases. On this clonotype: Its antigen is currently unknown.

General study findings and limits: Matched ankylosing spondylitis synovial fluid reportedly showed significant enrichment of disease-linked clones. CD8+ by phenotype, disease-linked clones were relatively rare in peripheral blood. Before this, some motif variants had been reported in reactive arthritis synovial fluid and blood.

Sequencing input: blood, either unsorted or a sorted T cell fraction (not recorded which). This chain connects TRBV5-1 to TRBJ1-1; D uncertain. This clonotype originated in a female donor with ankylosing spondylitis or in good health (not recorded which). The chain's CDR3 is CASSLAGGIMNTEAFF. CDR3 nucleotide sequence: TGCGCCAGCAGCTTGGCCGGCGGAATTATGAACACTGAAGCTTTCTTT.